This T cell receptor beta chain was identified in a study of post-analysis software for immune sequencing data. The overall study: Relapsing-remitting, secondary progressive and progressive-relapsing multiple sclerosis were all included among the disease courses. Study-level results: F-measure co-clustering was strong for batch-matched samples. Five or six TRBV segments were more frequent in patients than controls; TRBV5-6, TRBV5-1 and TRBV20-1 belonged to this group. Controls significantly exceeded multiple sclerosis patients in normalized Chao1 diversity.

Sequencing libraries made from TCR beta cDNA carried unique molecular identifiers. cDNA molecules numbering around 500,000 came from about 1 to 10 million T cells. Each CDR3 protein gets one entry after TCRdb re-called the PCR reads with MiXCR. The sample carries approximately 660,000 distinct CDR3 sequences, around 60% recorded once. The CDR3 is 13 residues long. Germline lookup yields CDR1 SGHTA and CDR2 FQGNSA. Trimming cost V 2 bases and J 9 bases, with 12 bases left between them. On this clonotype: Its antigen remains unidentified.

This receptor was taken from a girl aged 2 to 10 with multiple sclerosis. The sample comprised blood. V and J are TRBV7-2 and TRBJ2-3; either TRBD1 or TRBD2 may fit D (5 bases each). CDR3 DNA: TGTGCCAGCAGCTTATCCCCCCGGGACACGCAGTATTTT. Protein: CASSLSPRDTQYF.